This entry concerns a single T cell receptor (beta chain). This sample was taken from a study of blood T cell repertoires in COVID-19. Per the original data handling: Amplification of reference gene primers provided the estimated nucleated cell counts. TCRdb keeps only in-frame clones here, not all; method: immunoSEQ multiplex PCR. For V, J and clone size, that table is used; D and trimming come from the DNA. The top ten clones hold around 1.7% of a sample with 130,000 to 150,000 clones, about 90% of them seen once. The CDR3 is 18 residues long. After removal of 6 bases from V and 1 base from J, the junction contained 16 bases not matched to a gene. CDR1 is MGHRA and CDR2 is YSYEKL in the germline V gene.

The sequence was obtained from a woman aged 45-59 years with acute or convalescent COVID-19. The sequencing input was peripheral blood. The J gene is TRBJ2-3, the V gene TRBV4-1; 7 positions agree with TRBD2. The CDR3 loop is CASRGGTGSLYRTDTQYF. In nucleotides, the CDR3 is TGCGCCAGCAGGGGGGGGACGGGAAGTCTTTATCGCACAGATACGCAGTATTTT.